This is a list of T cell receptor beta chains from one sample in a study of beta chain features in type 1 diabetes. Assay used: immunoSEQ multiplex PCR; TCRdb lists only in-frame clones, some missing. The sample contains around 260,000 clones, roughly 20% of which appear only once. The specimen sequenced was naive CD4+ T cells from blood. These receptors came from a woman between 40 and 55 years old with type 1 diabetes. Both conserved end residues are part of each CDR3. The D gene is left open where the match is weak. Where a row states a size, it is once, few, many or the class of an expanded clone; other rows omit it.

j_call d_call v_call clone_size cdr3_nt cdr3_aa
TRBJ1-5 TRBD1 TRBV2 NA TGTGCCAGCAACGACAGGGCCAGCAATCAGCCCCAGCATTTT CASNDRASNQPQHF
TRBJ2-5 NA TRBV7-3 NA TGTGCCAGCAGTCACAGGAACCAAGAGACCCAGTACTTC CASSHRNQETQYF
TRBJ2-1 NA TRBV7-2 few TGTGCCAGCAGCCCGGCCCTCCTGGGACGGACTAAAAATGAGCAGTTCTTC CASSPALLGRTKNEQFF
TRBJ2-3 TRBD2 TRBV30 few TGTGCCTGGTCACAGGGGACTAGCGGGAGAGCTACGCAGTATTTT CAWSQGTSGRATQYF
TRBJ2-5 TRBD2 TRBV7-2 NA TGTGCCAGCAATCGGGAGGGGGGAGCAGAGACCCAGTACTTC CASNREGGAETQYF
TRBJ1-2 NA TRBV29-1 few TGCAGCGTTGGGTCCGTCCCAGGGCCGCTTAACTATGGCTACACCTTC CSVGSVPGPLNYGYTF
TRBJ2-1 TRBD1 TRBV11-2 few TGTGCCAGCACCTCCAGCGGAGCAGGGGGCTACAATGAGCAGTTCTTC CASTSSGAGGYNEQFF
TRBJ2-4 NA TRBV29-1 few TGCAGCGTTGAGGTTTCGGCCGGGGTCGTGGGCATTCAGTACTTC CSVEVSAGVVGIQYF
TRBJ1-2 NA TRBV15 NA TGTGCCACCAGCAGCCCTCTTACACGGGGCTATGGCTACACCTTC CATSSPLTRGYGYTF
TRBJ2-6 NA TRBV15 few TGTGCCACCAGCAGAGGTCCCGGACTCTCCGGGGCCAACGTCCTGACTTTC CATSRGPGLSGANVLTF
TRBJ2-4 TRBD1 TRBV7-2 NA TGTGCCAGCAGCCGACAGGGGGGATCAGCCAAGAACATTCAGTACTTC CASSRQGGSAKNIQYF
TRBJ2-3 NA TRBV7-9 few TGTGCCATCTCGGACAGAAGCACAGATACGCAGTATTTT CAISDRSTDTQYF
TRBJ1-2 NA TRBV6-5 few TGTGCCAGCAGTTACCCCGGAGGTCCGGGCTACACCTTC CASSYPGGPGYTF
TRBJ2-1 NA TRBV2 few TGTGCCAGCAGTGAGGAGAGGCAGTTCTTC CASSEERQFF
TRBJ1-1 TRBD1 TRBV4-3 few TGCGCCAGCAACACAGGGGGGAACACTGAAGCTTTCTTT CASNTGGNTEAFF